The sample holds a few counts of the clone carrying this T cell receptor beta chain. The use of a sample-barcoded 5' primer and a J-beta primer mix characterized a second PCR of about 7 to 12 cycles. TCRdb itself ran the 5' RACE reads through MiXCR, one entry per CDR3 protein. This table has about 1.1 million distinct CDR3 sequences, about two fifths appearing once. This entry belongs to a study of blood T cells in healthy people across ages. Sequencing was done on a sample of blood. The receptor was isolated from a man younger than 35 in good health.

Here the CDR3 reads CATSRTRGTTNEKLFF. The CDR3 DNA follows: TGTGCCACCAGCAGAACCAGGGGAACAACTAATGAAAAACTGTTTTTT. The V and J genes are TRBV15 and TRBJ1-4; tentative D call: TRBD1 (6 bases). This CDR3 region has 16 residues. V lost 2 bases and J 0 bases, leaving 10 bases between the germline ends. Germline assignment: CDR1 LNHNV and CDR2 YYDKDF (reference sequence).